Presented here are 31 T cell receptor beta chains from one specimen sequenced in a study of blood T cell repertoires in COVID-19. TCRdb's copy holds only in-frame clones and misses some; the assay was immunoSEQ multiplex PCR. The data contain under 300,000 clones, around four fifths of them singletons. The sequenced sample was peripheral blood. All receptors derive from a woman between 55 and 75 years old with active or convalescent COVID-19.

J is TRBJ1-5 and V is TRBV24-1, with 9 bases matching TRBD1. Germline V lookup: CDR1 KGHDR, CDR2 SFDVKD. The CDR3 has 16 amino acids. V shed 3 bases and J 5 bases; nucleotides not matched to a gene: 7. CDR3 loop: CATSDGGQGIDQPQHF. CDR3 nucleotides: TGTGCCACCAGTGATGGGGGACAGGGTATCGATCAGCCCCAGCATTTT.

V and J are TRBV5-1 and TRBJ1-2; D not resolved. Looked up from germline, CDR1 is SGHRS and CDR2 is YFSETQ. Trimming shortened V by 0 bases and J by 6 bases, and 15 bases separated the two germline ends. This CDR3 contains 15 residues. Here the CDR3 reads CASSLGFQDLDGYTF. In DNA, the CDR3 is TGCGCCAGCAGCTTGGGTTTCCAGGATTTGGATGGCTACACCTTC.

The chain joins TRBV28 to TRBJ1-1, with 9 bases fitting TRBD1. The CDR3 spans 13 residues. V lost 5 bases to trimming and J lost 6 bases; unmatched junction nucleotides: 4. The germline CDR1 and CDR2 sequences are MDHEN and SYDVKM. For the CDR3, the DNA is TGTGCCAGCAGTGGGGACAGGGCCCCTGAAGCTTTCTTT. It yields the protein CASSGDRAPEAFF.

In DNA form, the CDR3 reads TGTGCCAGCGGACTACTAGCGGCCTTGGGGGAGACCCAGTACTTC. Translating gives CASGLLAALGETQYF. The chain uses TRBV7-2 and TRBJ2-5; TRBD2 matches 8 bases. Germline lookup yields CDR1 SGHTA and CDR2 FQGNSA. Losses at the gene ends were 8 bases for V and 5 bases for J; bases not matched to a gene: 13. The CDR3 totals 15 residues. Filled out from reference TRBV7-2 and TRBJ2-5, the complete variable domain reads GAGVSQSPSNKVTEKGKDVELRCDPISGHTALYWYRQSLGQGLEFLIYFQGNSAPDKSGLPSDRFSAERTGGSVSTLTIQRTQQEDSAVYLCASGLLAALGETQYFGPGTRLLVL.

In its sample, this clone was seen once. The gene calls are TRBV10-3 and TRBJ2-1; 14 bases fit TRBD2. Per the germline V gene, CDR1 is ENHRY and CDR2 is SYGVKD. With 6 bases clipped from V and 8 bases from J, the junction kept 3 bases outside the gene matches. CDR3 length equals 14 residues. The CDR3: CAIRGLAGDYEQFF. For the CDR3, the DNA is TGTGCCATCAGGGGACTAGCGGGAGATTATGAGCAGTTCTTC.

This chain links TRBV2 with TRBJ2-7; 11 bases align to TRBD1. V gave up 4 bases and J gave up 4 bases; unmatched junction bases: 3. Germline CDR1 SNHLY, CDR2 FYNNEI. The length of the CDR3 is 14 residues. CDR3 sequence: CASSGDRGGYEQYF. In DNA, the CDR3 is TGTGCCAGCAGTGGGGACAGGGGGGGATACGAGCAGTACTTC.

The chain combines TRBV28 with TRBJ1-1; 7 bases are a match to TRBD1. The CDR3 spans 17 residues. Germline V gene lookup returns CDR1 MDHEN and CDR2 SYDVKM. J gave up 3 bases and V 3 bases, and 13 bases lay outside the gene matches. CDR3 coding DNA: TGTGCCAGCAGTTTTGGGGGTCCACAGGGGATGGACACTGAAGCTTTCTTT. It translates to CASSFGGPQGMDTEAFF. Filled out from reference TRBV28 and TRBJ1-1, the complete variable domain reads DVKVTQSSRYLVKRTGEKVFLECVQDMDHENMFWYRQDPGLGLRLIYFSYDVKMKEKGDIPEGYSVSREKKERFSLILESASTNQTSMYLCASSFGGPQGMDTEAFFGQGTRLTVV.

The chain uses TRBV18 and TRBJ1-1; 7 bases align to TRBD1. The V gene's germline CDR1 is KGHSH and CDR2 LQKENI. Losses at the gene ends were 5 bases for V and 5 bases for J; bases not matched to a gene: 11. The CDR3 is 15 residues long. The CDR3 loop reads CASSNLEAGGTEAFF. Here the CDR3 DNA reads TGTGCCAGCTCAAACCTGGAAGCAGGGGGGACTGAAGCTTTCTTT.

The V call is TRBV9, the J call TRBJ1-2; a possible D gene is TRBD1 (6 bases). The V and J ends lost 0 bases and 7 bases respectively, with 19 bases between them. Looked up from germline, CDR1 is SGDLS and CDR2 is YYNGEE. The CDR3 sequence is 16 residues long. CDR3 loop: CASSVAPSGTSSGYTF. CDR3 nucleotides: TGTGCCAGCAGCGTAGCTCCCTCAGGGACATCCTCTGGCTACACCTTC.

V usage is TRBV7-6 and J usage is TRBJ2-3; D is perhaps TRBD2 (6 bases). Germline CDR1 SGHVS, CDR2 FNYEAQ. V was cut by 5 bases and J by 0 bases, with 12 bases left in between. The CDR3 is made up of 15 amino acids. The CDR3 spells CASSQLAASTDTQYF. The DNA for the CDR3 is TGTGCCAGCAGCCAACTAGCAGCGAGCACAGATACGCAGTATTTT.

The chain couples TRBV9 to TRBJ2-3, with TRBD2 identical over 8 bases. From germline, CDR1 is SGDLS and CDR2 YYNGEE. The V gene end was trimmed by 3 bases and the J gene end by 4 bases; junction bases not matched to a gene: 13. The CDR3 has 17 amino acids. In DNA form, the CDR3 reads TGTGCCAGCAGCGCATTAGCGGGGCAGATGTACTCAGATACGCAGTATTTT. As protein: CASSALAGQMYSDTQYF.

This chain links TRBV11-1 with TRBJ2-5; TRBD1 matches 8 bases. In germline, CDR1 is SGHAT, CDR2 FQDESV (reference sequence). The CDR3 loop spans 13 amino acids. J was trimmed by 2 bases and V by 5 bases; bases with no gene match: 1. CDR3 in amino acids: CASSRDRQETQYF. The CDR3 DNA reads TGTGCCAGCAGCAGGGACAGGCAAGAGACCCAGTACTTC.

The chain recombines TRBV28 with TRBJ1-5; D might be TRBD1 (5 bases). The V gene lost 5 bases and the J gene lost 12 bases, with 17 bases spanning the gap. Germline V CDR1 and CDR2: MDHEN, SYDVKM. The CDR3 has 13 residues. CDR3 bases: TGTGCCAGCAGTACTGGGGCCCCTCGGCTCCAGCATTTT. Translated: CASSTGAPRLQHF.

The chain recombines TRBV5-1 with TRBJ2-7; D not resolved. CDR1 and CDR2 from the germline V gene are SGHRS and YFSETQ. CDR3 length equals 13 residues. V lost 0 bases and J lost 2, with 6 bases in between. In DNA, the CDR3 is TGCGCCAGCAGCTTGGAGACTGCCTACGAGCAGTACTTC. It codes for CASSLETAYEQYF.

CDR3 region: CATSDSTGVVGYTF. CDR3 nucleotides: TGTGCCACCAGTGATTCGACAGGGGTTGTCGGCTACACCTTC. V gene TRBV24-1 combines with J gene TRBJ1-2; 8 bases align to TRBD1. V shed 2 bases and J 8 bases; nucleotides not matched to a gene: 6. Per germline, CDR1 KGHDR and CDR2 SFDVKD. This CDR3 spans 14 amino acids.

The CDR3 DNA reads TGCAGCGTTGGAGGGGGGGTAGGCACTGAAGCTTTCTTT. It yields the protein CSVGGGVGTEAFF. This chain uses TRBV29-1 with TRBJ1-1; D is perhaps TRBD1 (6 bases). The germline V gene encodes CDR1 SQVTM and CDR2 ANQGSEA. The V gene lost 4 bases and the J gene lost 4 bases, with 13 bases spanning the gap. The CDR3 is 13 amino acids. Supplemented by reference TRBV29-1 and TRBJ1-1, the full variable domain reads SAVISQKPSRDICQRGTSLTIQCQVDSQVTMMFWYRQQPGQSLTLIATANQGSEATYESGFVIDKFPISRPNLTFSTLTVSNMSPEDSSIYLCSVGGGVGTEAFFGQGTRLTVV.

This clone occurred once. The V call is TRBV20-1, the J call TRBJ2-7; perhaps TRBD2 as D (5 bases). Germline V lookup: CDR1 DFQATT, CDR2 SNEGSKA (reference sequence). The CDR3 spans 10 residues. CDR3 nucleotides: TGCAGGACAACTAGCTACGAGCAGTACGTC. Protein product: CRTTSYEQYV.

This chain connects TRBV11-2 to TRBJ1-2; TRBD1 agrees at 9 bases. The CDR3 extends over 14 amino acids. The germline V gene encodes CDR1 SGHAT and CDR2 FQNNGV. Trimming cost V 4 bases and J 6 bases; bases outside gene matches: 6. CDR3 sequence: CASSSGTGLNGYTF. The CDR3 nucleotides are TGTGCCAGCAGCTCAGGGACAGGGCTGAATGGCTACACCTTC.

The chain carries TRBV3-1 (or the pseudogene TRBV3-2) and TRBJ1-2; 7 bases are a match to TRBD1. Germline loops: CDR1 LGHDT, CDR2 YNNKEL (reference sequence). V lost 1 base and J lost 5; bases outside the gene matches: 1. There are 13 residues in the CDR3. The CDR3 DNA reads as TGTGCCAGCAGCCAAGCGGGACAGTATGGCTACACCTTC. Translation: CASSQAGQYGYTF.

Written as DNA, the CDR3 is TGTGCCAGCAGCCAACTGACTAGCGGGAGGGGTGAAGATACGCAGTATTTT. Amino acid sequence: CASSQLTSGRGEDTQYF. The J gene is TRBJ2-3, the V gene TRBV3-1 (or the pseudogene TRBV3-2), with TRBD2 matching over 14 bases. The CDR3 covers 17 residues. Germline values: CDR1 LGHDT, CDR2 YNNKEL (reference sequence). Trimming removed 2 bases from V and 5 bases from J; junction bases left unmatched: 6.

The V call is TRBV2, the J call TRBJ2-1, with 8 nucleotides matching TRBD2. The CDR3 contains 17 residues. Trimming cost V 3 bases and J 5 bases; bases outside gene matches: 12. Germline CDR1 is SNHLY and CDR2 is FYNNEI. In nucleotides, the CDR3 is TGTGCCAGCAGTGATTGGTTTAGGGGACTAGGGAACAATGAGCAGTTCTTC. Protein: CASSDWFRGLGNNEQFF.

The chain recombines TRBV19 with TRBJ1-5; 8 bases fit TRBD1. CDR3 length: 14 amino acids. V trimming: 5 bases; J trimming: 6 bases; junction bases outside the gene matches: 6. Germline V gene sequence: CDR1 LNHDA, CDR2 SQIVND (reference sequence). This chain's CDR3 is CASSGDRMGQPQHF. In DNA, the CDR3 is TGTGCCAGTAGTGGGGACAGGATGGGTCAGCCCCAGCATTTT.

This clone appeared once. The gene calls are TRBV7-2 and TRBJ1-4, with 9 bases identical to TRBD1. The J segment lost 0 bases and the V segment lost 5 bases, leaving 4 bases of the junction unmatched. Germline CDR1 reads SGHTA; CDR2 reads FQGNSA. CDR3 length equals 16 residues. CDR3 in amino acids: CASSQTGGATNEKLFF. DNA for the CDR3: TGTGCCAGCAGCCAGACAGGGGGGGCAACTAATGAAAAACTGTTTTTT.

The chain combines TRBV5-5 with TRBJ1-5; weak D call: TRBD1 (5 bases). Germline CDR1 reads SGHKS; CDR2 reads YYEKEE (reference sequence). This CDR3 region has 15 residues. Trimming left V 4 bases short and J 6 bases short, with 17 bases between. In nucleotides, the CDR3 is TGTGCCAGCAGCCCGGCCGGGGGGGTCGGTCAGCCCCAGCATTTT. Protein: CASSPAGGVGQPQHF. The full variable domain, in which reference TRBV5-5 and TRBJ1-5 provide the parts outside the CDR3, is DAGVTQSPTHLIKTRGQQVTLRCSPISGHKSVSWYQQVLGQGPQFIFQYYEKEERGRGNFPDRFSARQFPNYSSELNVNALLLGDSALYLCASSPAGGVGQPQHFGDGTRLSIL.

This chain uses TRBV13 with TRBJ2-3; D is unclear. The CDR3 runs to 12 residues. Per germline, CDR1 PRHDT and CDR2 FYEKMQ (reference sequence). V was shortened by 3 bases and J by 5 bases, with 6 bases between the two germline ends. CDR3 in amino acids: CASSFPGDTQYF. As DNA, the CDR3 is TGTGCCAGCAGCTTCCCGGGAGATACGCAGTATTTT. Complete variable domain (other parts from reference TRBV13 and TRBJ2-3): AAGVIQSPRHLIKEKRETATLKCYPIPRHDTVYWYQQGPGQDPQFLISFYEKMQSDKGSIPDRFSAQQFSDYHSELNMSSLELGDSALYFCASSFPGDTQYFGPGTRLTVL.

The V and J genes are TRBV5-5 and TRBJ2-7; maybe TRBD1 (6 bases). Germline-derived CDR1 and CDR2 are SGHKS and YYEKEE (reference sequence). Trimming pared 4 bases from V and 2 bases from J, leaving 10 bases between. This CDR3 has 13 amino acids. CDR3 bases: TGTGCCAGCAGCGGACAGCCCCCCTACGAGCAGTACGTC. This encodes CASSGQPPYEQYV.

The rearrangement joins TRBV27 to TRBJ2-3; the match to TRBD2 covers 13 bases. V trimming: 5 bases; J trimming: 4 bases; junction bases outside the gene matches: 6. CDR1 and CDR2 (germline): MNHEY, SMNVEV (reference sequence). The CDR3 loop spans 16 amino acids. The CDR3 here is CASSLRTSGRSDTQYF. CDR3 nucleotides: TGTGCCAGCAGTCTTCGGACTAGCGGGAGATCAGATACGCAGTATTTT.

Turning to this clone: In the same sample, other DNA sequences code for this CDR3. The rearrangement joins TRBV2 to TRBJ2-3, with TRBD1 identical over 11 bases. The CDR3 covers 14 residues. J was trimmed by 4 bases and V by 3 bases; bases with no gene match: 0. The germline CDR1 and CDR2 sequences are SNHLY and FYNNEI. The DNA of the CDR3 is TGTGCCAGCAGTGAGGACAGGGGGCCAGATACGCAGTATTTT. Amino acid sequence: CASSEDRGPDTQYF.

The DNA for the CDR3 is TGTGCCACACGGCCGCCCGGGAGTCAGCCCCAGCATTTT. The encoded protein is CATRPPGSQPQHF. The chain is built from TRBV10-3 and TRBJ1-5; no firm D call. Trimming left V 10 bases short and J 6 bases short, with 16 bases between. Germline CDR1 reads ENHRY; CDR2 reads SYGVKD. The CDR3 loop spans 13 amino acids.

The chain combines TRBV19 with TRBJ2-7; weak D call: TRBD2 (5 bases). The CDR3 sequence is 14 residues long. Trimming cost V 6 bases and J 7 bases, with 19 bases left between them. CDR1 and CDR2 (germline): LNHDA, SQIVND (reference sequence). CDR3 amino acids: CASSPRGGSLEQYF. The CDR3 coding sequence is TGTGCCAGTAGCCCACGGGGTGGGAGCTTGGAGCAGTACTTC.

The chain uses TRBV19 and TRBJ2-7; 7 nucleotides agree with TRBD2. This CDR3 contains 14 residues. The V segment lost 10 bases and the J segment 1 base; nucleotides outside the gene matches: 10. Germline values: CDR1 LNHDA, CDR2 SQIVND (reference sequence). In nucleotides, the CDR3 is TGTGCCACTTCTAGCGGAGGTGGGTCCTACGAGCAGTACTTC. It translates to CATSSGGGSYEQYF.